This section outlines one TCR beta chain sequence together with its context. This clonotype has more than one count but fewer than ten. It has no known antigen specificity. No per-base quality is available; no much larger clone lies one base away. This record belongs to a study of patients and donors after allogeneic stem cell transplantation (dated by TCRdb to the early 2020s). The CDR3 spans 13 residues, from the cysteine through the phenylalanine. Just CDR3 DNA is preserved here, 39 bases in frame from base 1. Germline trimming amounts to 5 bases on V and 7 bases on J, with 6 as the count of junction bases outside the gene matches. Per the germline V gene, MNHNS is the CDR1 and SASEGT is the CDR2. Library creation used RT-PCR. Sequencing was carried out with a NextSeq 550. TCRdb reprocessing: public reads trimmed at Q25 with fastp, clones called with MiXCR, in-frame beta chains kept. Under each unique CDR3 protein, matching rows form one entry showing the most common genes and DNA. A total of more than 150,000 distinct CDR3 sequences appear in this sample, 41% of them only once. The ten largest make up around 35% of the sample.

The chain is assembled from TRBV6-1 and TRBJ1-1, with TRBD1 identical over 8 junction bases. Material for sequencing was blood, either unsorted or a sorted T cell fraction (not recorded which). The clonotype originates from a human donor who was either an allogeneic HSCT recipient or a stem cell or donor lymphocyte infusion donor (not recorded which). It is not recorded whose cells these are; they may come from a transplant donor. CDR3 loop: CASSQTGVGEAFF. The bases read TGTGCCAGCAGTCAGACAGGGGTAGGTGAAGCTTTCTTT.